The clone carrying this T cell receptor (beta chain) appeared many times. This sample was taken from a study of T cells in Graves' hyperthyroidism and ophthalmopathy. TCR beta CDR3 regions were amplified from RNA. The HTBI set primed first-round TCR CDR3 RT-PCR. TCRdb reanalysed the multiplex PCR reads using MiXCR and keeps one entry per CDR3 protein. The table has around 600,000 distinct CDR3 sequences, 13% to 15% seen once; the top ten hold more than 6%. This TCR was sampled from a woman between 18 and 29 years old with Graves' ophthalmopathy. The source material was blood.

In DNA form, the CDR3 reads TGCAGTGCCGCTAGCGGGAGGGACGAGCAGTACTTC. Protein product: CSAASGRDEQYF. The genes are TRBV20-1 and TRBJ2-7, with 12 bases fitting TRBD2. The ends lost 6 bases at V and 5 bases at J; junction bases unmatched: 2. This CDR3 is built from 12 residues. The germline V gene encodes CDR1 DFQATT and CDR2 SNEGSKA (reference sequence).